This T cell receptor (beta chain) was documented in a study of T cell changes during pregnancy in multiple sclerosis. The CDR3 is 12 amino acids. Trimming took 5 bases from V and 9 from J; bases not matched to a gene: 2. Germline CDR1 reads SGHNT; CDR2 reads YENEEA. The data were produced by immunoSEQ multiplex PCR, yet TCRdb's version contains in-frame clones alone and is incomplete. The repertoire holds around 30,000 clones, with approximately 90% as singletons. This specimen consisted of CD8+ T cells from peripheral blood mononuclear cells, obtained in the first trimester of pregnancy. The V gene is TRBV11-3, the J gene TRBJ2-1; 9 positions match TRBD2. The TCR sequence derives from a female donor with multiple sclerosis, enrolled in a pregnancy study. The CDR3 DNA is TGTGCCAGCAGCACACTAGCGGGTGAGCAGTTCTTC. This translates into CASSTLAGEQFF.